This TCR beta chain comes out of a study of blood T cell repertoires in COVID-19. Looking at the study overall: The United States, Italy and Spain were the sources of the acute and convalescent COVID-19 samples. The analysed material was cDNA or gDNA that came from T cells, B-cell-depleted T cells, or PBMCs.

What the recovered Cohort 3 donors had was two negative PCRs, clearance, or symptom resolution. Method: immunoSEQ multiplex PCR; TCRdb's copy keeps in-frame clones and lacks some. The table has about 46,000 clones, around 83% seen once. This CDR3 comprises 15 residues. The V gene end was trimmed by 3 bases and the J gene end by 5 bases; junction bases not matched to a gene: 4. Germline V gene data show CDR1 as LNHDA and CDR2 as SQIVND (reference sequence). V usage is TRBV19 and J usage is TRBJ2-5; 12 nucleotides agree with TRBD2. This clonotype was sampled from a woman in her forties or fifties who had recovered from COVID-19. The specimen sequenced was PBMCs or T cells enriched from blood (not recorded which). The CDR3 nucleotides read TGTGCCAGTAGTATTCGACTAGCGGGGGTTGAGACCCAGTACTTC. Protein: CASSIRLAGVETQYF. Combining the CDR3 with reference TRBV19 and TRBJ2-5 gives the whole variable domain DGGITQSPKYLFRKEGQNVTLSCEQNLNHDAMYWYRQDPGQGLRLIYYSQIVNDFQKGDIAEGYSVSREKKESFPLTVTSAQKNPTAFYLCASSIRLAGVETQYFGPGTRLLVL.